This T cell receptor (beta chain) was identified during a study of blood T cell repertoires in COVID-19. The wider study: The United States, Italy and Spain provided the acute and convalescent COVID-19 samples. The cDNA or gDNA used as material had been derived from T cells, B-cell-depleted T cells, or PBMCs.

Per the original methods: Reference gene primer amplification gave nucleated cell count estimates. Clones were read by immunoSEQ multiplex PCR, and TCRdb kept only the in-frame ones, dropping some. Clonal size and the V and J genes are those of that table, whereas D and trimming came from the DNA. The repertoire has under 75,000 clones, around 80% of them found once; the top ten carry approximately 14%. V was clipped by 5 bases and J by 6 bases; unmatched bases: 10. CDR3 length equals 14 residues. Germline V lookup: CDR1 SGHRS, CDR2 YFSETQ. Material: peripheral blood. The TCR comes from a man of 80 years or more with acute or convalescent COVID-19. The chain combines TRBV5-1 with TRBJ2-7, with 8 bases that match TRBD1. CDR3 DNA sequence: TGCGCCAGCAGTCTGGACAGGGCAGGGGCCGAGCAGTACTTC. This translates into CASSLDRAGAEQYF. Together with reference TRBV5-1 and TRBJ2-7, the CDR3 gives the full variable domain: KAGVTQTPRYLIKTRGQQVTLSCSPISGHRSVSWYQQTPGQGLQFLFEYFSETQRNKGNFPGRFSGRQFSNSRSEMNVSTLELGDSALYLCASSLDRAGAEQYFGPGTRLTVT.